The rows below give T cell receptor beta chains drawn from one sample of a study of OX40 agonist ivuxolimab in advanced cancers. TCRdb's copy holds only in-frame clones and misses some; the assay was immunoSEQ multiplex PCR. The profile shows some 3,500 clones, 75% to 90% of them singletons. The sequencing used CD4+ or CD8+ T cells sorted from blood, collected in a trial of the OX40 agonist ivuxolimab. The receptors stem from an adult with an advanced solid tumor such as melanoma, head and neck, liver or kidney cancer. Each CDR3 is given with its conserved first and last residue. Fields, in order: CDR3 protein, CDR3 DNA, D gene, V gene, clone size, J gene. A D gene is named only where the DNA matches it firmly. Some rows have no size entry. The others give once, few or many, or a class for an expanded clone.

CDR3aa: CASSLEPGYEQYF
CDR3nt: TGTGCCAGCAGCTTAGAACCGGGCTACGAGCAGTACTTC
d_gene: .
v_gene: TRBV11-3
abundance: once
j_gene: TRBJ2-7

CDR3aa: CASSGGLAGVLDTQYF
CDR3nt: TGTGCCAGCAGCGGCGGACTAGCGGGAGTATTGGATACGCAGTATTTT
d_gene: TRBD2
v_gene: TRBV7-9
abundance: .
j_gene: TRBJ2-3

CDR3aa: CASSVAGSVYEQYF
CDR3nt: TGTGCCAGCAGCGTAGCGGGAAGCGTCTACGAGCAGTACTTC
d_gene: TRBD2
v_gene: TRBV4-2
abundance: .
j_gene: TRBJ2-7

CDR3aa: CAVLGSGEQYF
CDR3nt: TGTGCCGTCCTAGGGTCAGGCGAGCAGTACTTC
d_gene: .
v_gene: TRBV6-6
abundance: .
j_gene: TRBJ2-7

CDR3aa: CATRALSNEQFF
CDR3nt: TGTGCTACCCGTGCCCTCAGCAATGAGCAGTTCTTC
d_gene: .
v_gene: TRBV12-5
abundance: .
j_gene: TRBJ2-1

CDR3aa: CSAGPGGELFF
CDR3nt: TGCAGTGCAGGTCCCGGCGGGGAGCTGTTTTTT
d_gene: .
v_gene: TRBV20-1
abundance: .
j_gene: TRBJ2-2

CDR3aa: CASSLARPQREQYF
CDR3nt: TGCGCCAGCAGCTTGGCCCGACCCCAGCGCGAGCAGTACTTC
d_gene: .
v_gene: TRBV5-1
abundance: .
j_gene: TRBJ2-7

CDR3aa: CASSLELAGGLQETQYF
CDR3nt: TGTGCCAGCAGCTTGGAACTAGCGGGAGGGCTCCAAGAGACCCAGTACTTC
d_gene: TRBD2
v_gene: TRBV5-6
abundance: .
j_gene: TRBJ2-5

CDR3aa: CASIIGGTEAFF
CDR3nt: TGTGCCAGCATCATCGGGGGCACTGAAGCTTTCTTT
d_gene: .
v_gene: TRBV2
abundance: .
j_gene: TRBJ1-1

CDR3aa: CASSLSGVQETQYF
CDR3nt: TGTGCCAGCAGCTTATCCGGGGTCCAAGAGACCCAGTACTTC
d_gene: .
v_gene: TRBV7-9
abundance: few
j_gene: TRBJ2-5

CDR3aa: CASSVDGRPYNEQFF
CDR3nt: TGTGCCAGCAGCGTAGACGGGAGGCCCTACAATGAGCAGTTCTTC
d_gene: TRBD2
v_gene: TRBV9
abundance: .
j_gene: TRBJ2-1

CDR3aa: CASSLIRNQPQHF
CDR3nt: TGTGCCAGCAGTTTAATACGCAATCAGCCCCAGCATTTT
d_gene: .
v_gene: TRBV27
abundance: .
j_gene: TRBJ1-5

CDR3aa: CASSWREFQETQYF
CDR3nt: TGTGCCAGCAGTTGGCGGGAGTTCCAAGAGACCCAGTACTTC
d_gene: TRBD2
v_gene: TRBV6-1
abundance: .
j_gene: TRBJ2-5

CDR3aa: CAIGFGAGNTIYF
CDR3nt: TGTGCCATTGGCTTTGGGGCTGGAAACACCATATATTTT
d_gene: .
v_gene: TRBV10-3
abundance: few
j_gene: TRBJ1-3

CDR3aa: CASSLTPTGWDTDTQYF
CDR3nt: TGTGCCAGCAGTTTAACTCCGACAGGGTGGGACACAGATACGCAGTATTTT
d_gene: TRBD1
v_gene: TRBV28
abundance: .
j_gene: TRBJ2-3

CDR3aa: CASNLLYEQYF
CDR3nt: TGTGCCAGCAACTTATTATATGAGCAGTACTTC
d_gene: .
v_gene: TRBV5-5
abundance: .
j_gene: TRBJ2-7

CDR3aa: CASSFPQGEGGSNQPQHF
CDR3nt: TGTGCCAGCAGTTTCCCACAGGGGGAGGGCGGGAGCAATCAGCCCCAGCATTTT
d_gene: TRBD1
v_gene: TRBV27
abundance: .
j_gene: TRBJ1-5